This TCR beta chain originates from a study of T-cell reconstitution after alpha-beta-depleted transplantation in children. The CDR3 is made up of 13 amino acids. The V gene's germline CDR1 is SQVTM and CDR2 ANQGSEA. Trimming left V 5 bases short and J 0 bases short, with 10 bases between. Using unique molecular identifiers, the investigators prepared the TCRbeta library. Via MiXCR, TCRdb re-called the PCR reads, giving one row per CDR3 protein. This table has 350,000 to 400,000 distinct CDR3 sequences, 10% to 15% appearing once. This clonotype was detected only a few times. The sample was PBMCs, taken from the stem cell graft. The clonotype was recovered from a human donor who donated a stem cell graft to a child with Fanconi anemia. The rearrangement links TRBV29-1 to TRBJ1-1; D is possibly TRBD1 (6 bases). CDR3 in amino acids: CSVRAGVNTEAFF. CDR3 DNA sequence: TGCAGCGTTCGGGCAGGGGTGAACACTGAAGCTTTCTTT.